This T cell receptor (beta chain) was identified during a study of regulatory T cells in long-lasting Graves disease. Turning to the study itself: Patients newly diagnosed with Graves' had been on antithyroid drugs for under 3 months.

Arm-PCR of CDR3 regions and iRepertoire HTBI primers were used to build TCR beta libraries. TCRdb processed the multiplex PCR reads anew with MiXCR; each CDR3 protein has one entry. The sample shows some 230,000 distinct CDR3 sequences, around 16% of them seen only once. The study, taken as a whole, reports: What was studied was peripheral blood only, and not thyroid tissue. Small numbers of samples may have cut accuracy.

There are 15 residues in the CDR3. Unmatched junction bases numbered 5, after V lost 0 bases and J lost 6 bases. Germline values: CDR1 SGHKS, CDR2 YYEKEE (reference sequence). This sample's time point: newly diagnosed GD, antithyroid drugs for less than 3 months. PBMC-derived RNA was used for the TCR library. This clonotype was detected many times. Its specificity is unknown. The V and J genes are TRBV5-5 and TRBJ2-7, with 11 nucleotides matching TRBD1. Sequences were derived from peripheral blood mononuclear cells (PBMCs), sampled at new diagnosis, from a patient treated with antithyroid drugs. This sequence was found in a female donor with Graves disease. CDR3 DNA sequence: TGTGCCAGCAGCTTGGCCGGGACAGGGGGACGCGAGCAGTACTTC. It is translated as CASSLAGTGGREQYF.